This paragraph covers one T cell receptor (beta chain) sequence. The sample holds one count of this clonotype. Its antigen target is currently unknown. Within one base of it there is no much larger clone, and no base qualities were kept. Just one read gives weak support. This sample stems from a study of blood T cells in healthy people across ages (dated by TCRdb to 2015 to 2017). For the study in its entirety: In model experiments, template switching captured roughly one uniquely barcoded TCR beta cDNA molecule for every two T cells. Age-related changes in TCR beta repertoire diversity were measured in the study by deep sequencing normalized with unique cDNA molecular identifiers. The donors were divided into four age groups: young (average roughly 15 years), middle-aged (under 40), aged (around 67) and long-lived (roughly 82). To avoid experimental bias, donors of different ages were randomly spread across the sequencing lanes. The study analyzed two additional independent replicas of 1 million unique cDNA reads from the same blood draw for two donors, one aged 18 to 29 and one aged 80 or older.

Findings and caveats that apply to the study as a whole: Compared with the aged group, the long-lived group had more naive CD4+ T cells, fewer expanded clones and increased TCR diversity, suggesting age selection. Because the CMV infection status of the donors was unknown, age-related changes in expanded clonotypes may potentially have been confounded. As age increased, observed TCR beta diversity per million T cells dropped in a roughly linear way, and a significant reduction was already evident by age 40. Because profiling used bulk unsorted PBMCs, naive and antigen-experienced compartments could not be compared conclusively. Estimates of total diversity from one million sequenced T cells were regarded as lower bounds and underestimates. Observed TCR beta diversity correlated strongly with the percentage of naive T cells measured by flow cytometry.

For CDR1 and CDR2, the germline V gene lists LGHNA and YSLEER. Taken from cysteine to phenylalanine, the CDR3 has 16 residues. Here the CDR3 DNA is all that survives: 48 bases in frame from base 1. Deletion took 2 bases off V and 2 bases off J, with a span of 13 bases between the germline ends. Systemically healthy Caucasian individuals from Russia, over 30 in total and aged roughly 6 to 95 years, were included as donors. Each donor gave ten milliliters of peripheral blood, drawn into EDTA-treated Vacutainer tubes. PBMCs were isolated by Ficoll-Paque density-gradient centrifugation, with at least 6 million obtained per sample. Trizol reagent was used to extract total RNA from the PBMCs, yielding at least 5 micrograms per sample. For every donor, an aliquot of PBMCs went through flow cytometry to measure the percentages of naive CD45RAhigh/CD27high T cells. Libraries were built with 5' RACE. The sequencer was an Illumina HiSeq 2500. The second PCR ran for about 6 to 11 cycles and used a J-beta primer mix along with a sample-barcoded 5' primer. A unique molecular identifier was introduced onto each TCR beta cDNA molecule by a template-switch 5' adaptor carrying 12 random nucleotides. At least 3 million CDR3-containing paired-end reads were obtained from each sample. The Mint cDNA synthesis kit, primed by a TRBC-specific oligonucleotide, was used to synthesize first-strand cDNA from all RNA. After uracil-DNA glycosylase treatment, a first 18-cycle PCR used universal primers M1SS and BC2_uni_R on all cDNA. As for the original processing: Each sample was normalized by randomly selecting 1 million high-quality reads, each carrying a distinct molecular identifier. Instead of being binned into consensus sequences, reads with shared molecular identifiers were discarded. MiTCR, run with a Q25 quality threshold and the strictest error-elimination algorithm, handled CDR3 identification, clonotype clustering and error correction. Lower-bound total TCR beta diversity was estimated with a nonparametric unseen species model using Euler transformation. In TCRdb, the public reads were trimmed at Q25 with fastp and aligned with MiXCR, with productive beta chains retained. Rows matching on CDR3 protein sequence are summarized as one entry with the most common DNA and genes. The V and J calls were determined by TCRdb, not by the authors. This sample has approximately 690,000 distinct CDR3 sequences in its table, and around 38% of those were observed once. The top ten hold around 30% of the sample.

The sequenced sample consisted of blood. Recombination linked TRBV4-3 to TRBJ1-5, with the D gene call left open. This receptor was identified in a man older than 75 in good health. The sequenced DNA is TGCGCCAGCAGCCAAACCAGGACCGCCCGCAATCAGCCCCAGCATTTT. This codes for CASSQTRTARNQPQHF.